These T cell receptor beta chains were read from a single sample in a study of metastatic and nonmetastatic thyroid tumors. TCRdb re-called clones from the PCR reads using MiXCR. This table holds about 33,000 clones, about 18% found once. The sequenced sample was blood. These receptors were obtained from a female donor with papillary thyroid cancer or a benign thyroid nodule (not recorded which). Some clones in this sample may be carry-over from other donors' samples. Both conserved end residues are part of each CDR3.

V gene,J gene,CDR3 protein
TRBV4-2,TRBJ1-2,CASSLDRAGNYGYTF
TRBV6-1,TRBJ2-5,CATYPGQGGSETQYF
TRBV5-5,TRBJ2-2,CASSPGRGDDTGELFF
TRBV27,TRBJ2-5,CASSLSGTDQETQYF
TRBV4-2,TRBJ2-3,CASSQGARQRATDTQYF
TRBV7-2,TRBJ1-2,CASSPQPGVYGYTF
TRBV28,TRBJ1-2,CASSLVTQAYGYTF
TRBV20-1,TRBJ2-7,CSASPRAYEQYF
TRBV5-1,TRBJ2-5,CASSFYAETQYF
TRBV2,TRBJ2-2,CASTGTRNTGELFF
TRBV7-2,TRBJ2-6,CASSVGRSVANILTF
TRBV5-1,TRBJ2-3,CASRVQPSTDTQYF
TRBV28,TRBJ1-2,CASIVAGVNYSYTF
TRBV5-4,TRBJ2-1,CASSRGVDNEQFF
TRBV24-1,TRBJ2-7,CATSALGQAGSYEQYF
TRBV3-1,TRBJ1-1,CASSQGEYTEAFF
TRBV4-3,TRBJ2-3,CASSQDDARYADTQYF
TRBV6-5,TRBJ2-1,CASSYRSGEYNEQFF
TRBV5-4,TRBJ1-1,CASSLLGGSGGAEAFF
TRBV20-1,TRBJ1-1,CSAAYGSNTEAFF
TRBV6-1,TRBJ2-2,CASRSTGTNTGELLF
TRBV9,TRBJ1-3,CASSVATAGGEGGTGNTIYF